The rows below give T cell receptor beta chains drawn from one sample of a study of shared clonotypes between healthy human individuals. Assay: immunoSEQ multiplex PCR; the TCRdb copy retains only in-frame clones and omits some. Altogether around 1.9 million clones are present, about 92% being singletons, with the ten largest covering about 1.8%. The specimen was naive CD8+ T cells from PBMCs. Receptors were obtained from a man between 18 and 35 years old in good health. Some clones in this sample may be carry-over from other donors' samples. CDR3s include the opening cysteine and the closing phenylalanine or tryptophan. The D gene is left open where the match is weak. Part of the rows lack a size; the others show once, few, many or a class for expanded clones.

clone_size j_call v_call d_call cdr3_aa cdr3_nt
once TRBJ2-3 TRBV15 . CATRGSGGDTQYF TGTGCCACCAGAGGTTCCGGGGGAGATACGCAGTATTTT
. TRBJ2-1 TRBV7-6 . CASSSLVLDNEQFF TGTGCCAGCAGCTCATTAGTCCTGGACAATGAGCAGTTCTTC
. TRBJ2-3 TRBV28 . CASSIGGEGDTQYF TGTGCCAGCAGTATCGGGGGCGAAGGAGATACGCAGTATTTT
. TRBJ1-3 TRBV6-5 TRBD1 CASKQGAVGNTIYF TGTGCCAGCAAGCAGGGGGCGGTTGGAAACACCATATATTTT
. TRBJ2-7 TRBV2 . CASTMTETRDEQYF TGTGCCAGCACTATGACAGAAACCCGCGACGAGCAGTACTTC
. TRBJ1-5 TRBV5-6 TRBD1 CASSLDRGQPQHF TGTGCCAGCAGCTTGGACAGGGGACAGCCCCAGCATTTT
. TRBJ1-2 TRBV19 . CASSRDGNYGYTF TGTGCCAGTAGTAGGGACGGGAACTATGGCTACACCTTC
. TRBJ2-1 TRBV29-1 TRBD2 CSVAGVQFF TGCAGCGTCGCGGGGGTGCAGTTCTTC
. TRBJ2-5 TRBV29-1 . CSAIWQSQETQYF TGCAGCGCCATCTGGCAGAGCCAAGAGACCCAGTACTTC
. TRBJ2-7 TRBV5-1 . CASSFQPESGGYEQYF TGCGCCAGCAGCTTCCAACCCGAATCCGGGGGCTACGAGCAGTACTTC
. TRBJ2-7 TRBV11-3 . CASSGTDTNPYEQYF TGTGCCAGCAGTGGGACCGACACCAATCCCTACGAGCAGTACTTC
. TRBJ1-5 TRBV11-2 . CASSLSAWSNQPQHF TGTGCCAGCAGCTTATCCGCCTGGAGCAATCAGCCCCAGCATTTT
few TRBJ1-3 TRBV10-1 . CASSESQGCSGNTIYF TGCGCCAGCAGTGAGTCCCAAGGGTGCTCTGGAAACACCATATATTTT
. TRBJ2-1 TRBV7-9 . CATPLGVRENEQFF TGTGCCACCCCTCTCGGCGTTCGTGAGAATGAGCAGTTCTTC
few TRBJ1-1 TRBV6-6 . CASSYEITTEAFF TGTGCCAGCAGTTATGAGATAACCACTGAAGCTTTCTTT
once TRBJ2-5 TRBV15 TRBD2 CATSREASGQETQYF TGTGCCACCAGCCGCGAGGCTAGCGGCCAAGAGACCCAGTACTTC
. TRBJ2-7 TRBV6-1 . CASRVGAYEQYF TGTGCCAGCAGAGTAGGCGCCTACGAGCAGTACTTC